The 20 T cell receptor beta chains presented below share a single source sample, sequenced in a study of shared clonotypes between healthy human individuals (dated by TCRdb to between 2020 and 2021). Preparation of the library involved the immunoSEQ multiplex PCR assay. TCRdb carries this immuneACCESS record with in-frame sequences only. Its versions omit some clonotypes, under half of them owing to an unresolved V gene in the studies checked, with the rest unexplained. This sample is represented by hundreds of thousands of clones; about 74% of them were singletons. In total, the top ten clones hold over 1.5% of the sample. The sample consisted of memory CD4+ T cells sorted from blood. The sample's cell subset or site, from its label and the paper: CD45RA-negative fraction. The receptors were sampled from a woman younger than 45 in good health.

The rearrangement uses TRBV6-5 and TRBJ2-7; 9 bases are a match to TRBD2. V gave up 4 bases and J gave up 0 bases; unmatched junction bases: 1. Germline V gene lookup returns CDR1 MNHEY and CDR2 SVGAGI. This CDR3 has 14 residues. CDR3 nucleotide sequence: TGTGCCAGCAGTTCTAGCGGGATCTCCTACGAGCAGTACTTC. As protein: CASSSSGISYEQYF.

This rearrangement joins TRBV6-6 to TRBJ2-3, with D possibly being TRBD2 (8 bases). Germline lookup yields CDR1 MNHNY and CDR2 SVGAGI (reference sequence). V gave up 6 bases and J gave up 5 bases, with 18 bases separating them. This CDR3 region has 15 residues. CDR3 DNA: TGTGCCAGCAGCGGACTAGCCCAGGGGGGAGATACGCAGTATTTT. Residues: CASSGLAQGGDTQYF.

The J gene is TRBJ2-1, the V gene TRBV28; no firm D call. Germline values: CDR1 MDHEN, CDR2 SYDVKM. This CDR3 region has 10 residues. Deletions cut 7 bases from V and 10 bases from J, with 8 bases between. CDR3 nucleotide sequence: TGTGCCAGCATGTCATCGGAGCAGTTCTTC. The encoded protein is CASMSSEQFF. Supplemented by reference TRBV28 and TRBJ2-1, the full variable domain reads DVKVTQSSRYLVKRTGEKVFLECVQDMDHENMFWYRQDPGLGLRLIYFSYDVKMKEKGDIPEGYSVSREKKERFSLILESASTNQTSMYLCASMSSEQFFGPGTRLTVL.

The V and J genes are TRBV7-6 and TRBJ2-1, with 10 bases identical to TRBD2. The length of the CDR3 is 18 residues. Trimming removed 1 base from V and 5 bases from J; junction bases left unmatched: 11. The germline V gene encodes CDR1 SGHVS and CDR2 FNYEAQ. The CDR3: CASSLGPLSGRANNEQFF. In nucleotides, the CDR3 is TGTGCCAGCAGCTTAGGGCCACTCAGCGGGAGGGCCAACAATGAGCAGTTCTTC.

V is TRBV11-2 and J is TRBJ2-7, with TRBD1 matching 9 bases. The CDR3 spans 18 residues. The ends lost 4 bases at V and 1 base at J; junction bases unmatched: 14. In germline, CDR1 is SGHAT, CDR2 FQNNGV. For the CDR3, the DNA is TGTGCCAGCAGCTCTCCCCCGCTTCGGACAGGGGAATCCTACGAGCAGTACTTC. It encodes CASSSPPLRTGESYEQYF.

With respect to this clone: The same CDR3 arises from other DNA sequences in this sample as well. The chain carries TRBV5-6 and TRBJ1-3; D gene uncertain. Germline V CDR1 and CDR2: SGHDT, YYEEEE. The CDR3 is 16 residues long. Trimming took off 0 bases at V and 0 bases at J, with 10 bases between the two ends. As DNA, the CDR3 is TGTGCCAGCAGCTTGGTTGCCGGAGACTCTGGAAACACCATATATTTT. Its protein is CASSLVAGDSGNTIYF. The variable domain in full, with the rest retrieved from reference TRBV5-6 and TRBJ1-3, is DAGVTQSPTHLIKTRGQQVTLRCSPKSGHDTVSWYQQALGQGPQFIFQYYEEEERQRGNFPDRFSGHQFPNYSSELNVNALLLGDSALYLCASSLVAGDSGNTIYFGEGSWLTVV.

This clone was found once. J is TRBJ1-1 and V is TRBV7-9, with D hard to call. The germline V gene has CDR1 SEHNR and CDR2 FQNEAQ (reference sequence). V gave up 1 base and J gave up 1 base, with 7 bases separating them. The CDR3 contains 14 residues. The CDR3 DNA reads as TGTGCCAGCAGCTTAGTTAAGACGAACACTGAAGCTTTCTTT. It codes for CASSLVKTNTEAFF.

The chain uses TRBV2 and TRBJ2-7; TRBD1 matches at 8 bases. The CDR3 spans 14 residues. CDR1 and CDR2 from the germline V gene are SNHLY and FYNNEI. The junction had 9 bases not matched to a gene; V was cut back by 6 bases and J by 5 bases. The CDR3, as DNA: TGTGCCAGCAGCACGGACAGGGCCACCGACGAGCAGTACTTC. The encoded protein is CASSTDRATDEQYF. The full variable domain, completed using reference TRBV2 and TRBJ2-7, is EPEVTQTPSHQVTQMGQEVILRCVPISNHLYFYWYRQILGQKVEFLVSFYNNEISEKSEIFDDQFSVERPDGSNFTLKIRSTKLEDSAMYFCASSTDRATDEQYFGPGTRLTVT.

This clone has just one count. V is TRBV6-1 and J is TRBJ1-2, with D perhaps matching TRBD1 (6 bases). The CDR3 length is 14 residues. The V gene lost 1 base and the J gene lost 5 bases, with 11 bases spanning the gap. In germline, CDR1 is MNHNS, CDR2 SASEGT. CDR3 sequence (DNA): TGTGCCAGCAGTGAAGGAAGGGGGGATTATGGCTACACCTTC. Translated: CASSEGRGDYGYTF.

The rearrangement uses TRBV27 and TRBJ2-1; TRBD2 aligns across 9 bases. The CDR3 consists of 18 residues. CDR1 and CDR2 from the germline V gene are MNHEY and SMNVEV (reference sequence). The trim removed 0 bases at V and 9 bases at J, leaving 15 bases unmatched. The CDR3 nucleotides read TGTGCCAGCAGTTTATCGGTGGCTAGCGGGATCCCCCGGGCTGAGCAGTTCTTC. Residues: CASSLSVASGIPRAEQFF.

The table lists this clone with many counts. The V and J genes are TRBV18 and TRBJ2-7; TRBD1 agrees at 12 bases. CDR1 is KGHSH, CDR2 LQKENI, per germline. V was clipped by 0 bases and J by 6 bases; unmatched bases: 3. This CDR3 spans 15 amino acids. The CDR3 is CASSPPGTGGPEQYF. The CDR3 coding sequence is TGTGCCAGCTCACCACCTGGGACAGGGGGCCCCGAGCAGTACTTC.

V usage is TRBV25-1 and J usage is TRBJ2-1, with 7 bases aligning to TRBD2. Germline CDR1 MGHDK, CDR2 SYGVNS. The CDR3 consists of 15 residues. V lost 5 bases to trimming and J lost 1 base; unmatched junction nucleotides: 5. The CDR3 sequence is CASSSQGGSYNEQFF. CDR3 nucleotides: TGTGCCAGCAGTAGCCAGGGAGGGTCCTACAATGAGCAGTTCTTC.

A few counts support this clone. The J gene is TRBJ2-2, the V gene TRBV5-1; either TRBD1 or TRBD2 may supply D (5 bases each). V was cut by 4 bases and J by 0 bases, with 10 bases left in between. The CDR3 sequence is 15 residues long. The V gene's germline CDR1 is SGHRS and CDR2 YFSETQ. The CDR3 protein is CASSKGPPNTGELFF. CDR3 bases: TGCGCCAGCAGCAAGGGACCGCCGAACACCGGGGAGCTGTTTTTT.

The rearrangement links TRBV6-6 to TRBJ2-7, with D possibly TRBD1 on 5 matching bases. CDR1 is MNHNY, CDR2 SVGAGI, per germline (reference sequence). The CDR3 has 15 residues. Trimming cost V 6 bases and J 2 bases, with 17 bases left between them. The CDR3 sequence is CASSPGTGATYEQYF. CDR3 bases: TGTGCCAGCAGCCCGGGTACAGGAGCTACCTACGAGCAGTACTTC.

The V call is TRBV18, the J call TRBJ2-1, with D unresolved. The V gene's germline CDR1 is KGHSH and CDR2 LQKENI. V was pared by 6 bases and J by 3 bases, with 15 bases between. CDR3 size: 15 residues. DNA for the CDR3: TGTGCCAGCTCGCCCTCGAGAGACGGCTACAATGAGCAGTTCTTC. Its protein product is CASSPSRDGYNEQFF. The variable domain in full, completed from reference TRBV18 and TRBJ2-1, reads NAGVMQNPRHLVRRRGQEARLRCSPMKGHSHVYWYRQLPEEGLKFMVYLQKENIIDESGMPKERFSAEFPKEGPSILRIQQVVRGDSAAYFCASSPSRDGYNEQFFGPGTRLTVL.

The chain links TRBV4-1 to TRBJ2-7, with D unclear. This CDR3 region has 15 residues. CDR1 is MGHRA, CDR2 YSYEKL, per germline. V was shortened by 7 bases and J by 0 bases, with 16 bases between the two germline ends. The CDR3 protein is CASTMGPGLSYEQYF. CDR3 bases: TGCGCCAGCACCATGGGCCCCGGCCTCTCCTACGAGCAGTACTTC.

The chain is built from TRBV27 and TRBJ1-4; D not resolved. Per germline, CDR1 MNHEY and CDR2 SMNVEV (reference sequence). V was clipped by 5 bases and J by 5 bases, with 9 bases between them. The CDR3 length is 13 residues. The DNA of the CDR3 is TGTGCCAGCAGTCTCAAACCAAATGAAAAACTGTTTTTT. It codes for CASSLKPNEKLFF.

Concerning this clone: This may be a read error: a much more frequent sequence differs by one nucleotide. The chain couples TRBV11-2 to TRBJ2-2; TRBD2 matches at 13 bases. The CDR3 is 14 residues long. CDR1 is SGHAT and CDR2 is FQNNGV in the germline V gene. V dropped 5 bases and J dropped 6; count of bases not matched to a gene: 0. The CDR3 region has the DNA TGTGCCAGCAGCGGACTAGCGGGAGCCGGGGAGCTGTTTTTT. Amino acids: CASSGLAGAGELFF.

The chain employs TRBV29-1 and TRBJ2-5; D gene ambiguous. Trimming took 2 bases from V and 1 from J, leaving 8 bases between them. The length of the CDR3 is 13 residues. Per the germline V gene, CDR1 is SQVTM and CDR2 is ANQGSEA. CDR3 protein: CSVERTTQETQYF. The CDR3, as DNA: TGCAGCGTTGAACGAACTACCCAAGAGACCCAGTACTTC.

V is TRBV5-4 and J is TRBJ2-7; D may be TRBD1 or TRBD2 (6 bases each). The CDR3 has 15 amino acids. Germline V gene sequence: CDR1 SGHNT, CDR2 YYREEE (reference sequence). V was cut by 0 bases and J by 0 bases, with 10 bases left in between. The CDR3 is CASSLAGGNSYEQYF. DNA of the CDR3: TGTGCCAGCAGCTTGGCCGGGGGCAACTCCTACGAGCAGTACTTC.